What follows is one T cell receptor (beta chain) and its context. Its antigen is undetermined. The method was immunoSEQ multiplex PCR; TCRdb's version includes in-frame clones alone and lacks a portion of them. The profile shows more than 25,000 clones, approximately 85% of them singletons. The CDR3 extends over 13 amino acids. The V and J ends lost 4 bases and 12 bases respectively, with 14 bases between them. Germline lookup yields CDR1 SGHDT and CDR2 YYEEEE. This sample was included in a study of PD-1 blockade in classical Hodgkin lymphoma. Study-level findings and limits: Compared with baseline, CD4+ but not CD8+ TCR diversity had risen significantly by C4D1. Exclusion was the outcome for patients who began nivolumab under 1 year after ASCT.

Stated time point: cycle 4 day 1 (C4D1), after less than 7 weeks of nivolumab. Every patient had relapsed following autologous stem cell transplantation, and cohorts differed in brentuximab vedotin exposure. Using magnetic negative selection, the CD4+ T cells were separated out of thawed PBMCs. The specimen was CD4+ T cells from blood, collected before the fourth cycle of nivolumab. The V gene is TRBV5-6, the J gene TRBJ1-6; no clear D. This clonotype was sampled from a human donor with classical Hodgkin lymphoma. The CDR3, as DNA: TGTGCCAGCAGCATGCGGGTAGAACGACCCCTCCACTTT. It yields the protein CASSMRVERPLHF.